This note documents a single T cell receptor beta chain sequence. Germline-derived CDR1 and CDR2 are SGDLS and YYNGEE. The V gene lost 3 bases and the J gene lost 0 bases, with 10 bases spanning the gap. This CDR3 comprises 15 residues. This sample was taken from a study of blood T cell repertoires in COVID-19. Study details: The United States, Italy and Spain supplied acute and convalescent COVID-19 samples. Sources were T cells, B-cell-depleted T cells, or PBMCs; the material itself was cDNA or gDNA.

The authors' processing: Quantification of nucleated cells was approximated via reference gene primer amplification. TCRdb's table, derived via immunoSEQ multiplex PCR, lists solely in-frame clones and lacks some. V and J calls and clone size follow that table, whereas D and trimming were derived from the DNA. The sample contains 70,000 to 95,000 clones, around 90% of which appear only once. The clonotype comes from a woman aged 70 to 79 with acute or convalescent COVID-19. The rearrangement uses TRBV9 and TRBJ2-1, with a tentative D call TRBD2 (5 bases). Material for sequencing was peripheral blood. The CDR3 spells CASSDSGASYNEQFF. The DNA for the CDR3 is TGTGCCAGCAGCGACAGCGGAGCCTCCTACAATGAGCAGTTCTTC.